The clone carrying this T cell receptor (beta chain) has just a few counts. Antigen specificity is unknown. Template material for amplifying TCR beta CDR3 regions consisted of RNA transcripts. A set of HTBI primers served as the primers for a first-round RT-PCR of the TCR CDR3. TCRdb re-derived calls from the multiplex PCR reads in MiXCR, one entry per CDR3 protein. Altogether 650,000 to 750,000 distinct CDR3 sequences are present, less than 15% being singletons, with the ten largest covering around 9.6%. This specimen belongs to a study of T cells in Graves' hyperthyroidism and ophthalmopathy. As for the study in general: Peripheral blood sampling occurred at initial diagnosis, before any treatment. The study's findings and limits: Peripheral blood also featured most of the thyroid clonotypes expanded above 0.001. Ophthalmopathy was identified by the model a median about 6.4 months ahead of onset.

The patients, who ranged from 18 to 65 in age, presented with newly diagnosed hyperthyroidism lasting under 2 months. The germline V gene has CDR1 MNHNS and CDR2 SASEGT. Trimming took off 10 bases at V and 3 bases at J, with 13 bases between the two ends. The CDR3 has 12 amino acids. The sequence came from a woman under 30 with Graves' hyperthyroidism. Sequenced sample: blood. The J gene is TRBJ2-7, the V gene TRBV6-1, with D possibly TRBD1 on 6 matching bases. The DNA of the CDR3 is TGTGCCACCGGGACACCTTACTACGAGCAGTACTTC. Translating gives CATGTPYYEQYF.